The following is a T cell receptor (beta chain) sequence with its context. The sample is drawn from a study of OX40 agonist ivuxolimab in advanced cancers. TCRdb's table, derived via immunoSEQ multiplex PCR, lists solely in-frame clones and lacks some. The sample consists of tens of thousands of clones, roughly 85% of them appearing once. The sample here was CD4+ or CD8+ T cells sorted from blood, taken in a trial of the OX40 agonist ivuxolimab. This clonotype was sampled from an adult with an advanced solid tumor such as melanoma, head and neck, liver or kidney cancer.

This CDR3 is CASSLDRSNEQFF. The CDR3 DNA follows: TGTGCCAGCAGCTTAGACAGGTCAAATGAGCAGTTCTTC. V usage is TRBV11-1 and J usage is TRBJ2-1; D is possibly TRBD1 (5 bases). This CDR3 spans 13 amino acids. Between the trimmed V and J ends, which lost 1 base and 7 bases, there was a span of 8 bases. Germline assignment: CDR1 SGHAT and CDR2 FQDESV (reference sequence).